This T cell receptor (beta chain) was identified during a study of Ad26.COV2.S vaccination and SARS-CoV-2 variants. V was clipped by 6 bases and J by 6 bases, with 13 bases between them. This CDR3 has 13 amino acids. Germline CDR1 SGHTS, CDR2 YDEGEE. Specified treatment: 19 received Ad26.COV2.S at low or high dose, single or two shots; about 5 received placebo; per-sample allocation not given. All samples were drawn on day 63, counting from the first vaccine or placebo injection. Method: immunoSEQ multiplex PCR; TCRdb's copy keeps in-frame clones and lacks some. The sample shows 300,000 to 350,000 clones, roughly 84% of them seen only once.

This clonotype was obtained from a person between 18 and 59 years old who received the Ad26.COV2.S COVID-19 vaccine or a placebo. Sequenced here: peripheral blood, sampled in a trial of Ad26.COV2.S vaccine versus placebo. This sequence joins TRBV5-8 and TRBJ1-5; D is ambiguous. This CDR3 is CASTDNPAQPQHF. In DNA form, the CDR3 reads TGTGCCAGCACCGACAACCCGGCTCAGCCCCAGCATTTT.